This is a list of T cell receptor beta chains from one sample in a study of T-cell memory formation after mild COVID-19. One entry per CDR3 protein results from TCRdb running MiXCR on the 5' RACE reads. This table has roughly 580,000 distinct CDR3 sequences, more than 15% appearing once. The sequencing input was PBMCs or a T cell subset sorted from them (not recorded which). All receptors come from an adult woman who had mild COVID-19 (a few samples of this study predate the infection). Cell type and time point are not known. Both conserved end residues are part of each CDR3. A D gene is named only where the DNA matches it firmly. Clone size is not always given. Where it is, it says once, few, many or a class for expanded clones.

clone_size	v_call	d_call	j_call	cdr3_nt	cdr3_aa
-	TRBV18	TRBD2	TRBJ2-7	TGTGCCAGCTCACCCACCGGTGGGGCAGCGGGAGAGCAGTACTTC	CASSPTGGAAGEQYF
-	TRBV7-6	-	TRBJ2-5	TGTGCCAGCAGCTTAACCGAGGGGGACTCCGTCTTCCAAGAGACCCAGTACTTC	CASSLTEGDSVFQETQYF
-	TRBV20-1	-	TRBJ1-2	TGCAGTGCAGGGCGTTCCTATGGCTACACCTTC	CSAGRSYGYTF
-	TRBV7-9	-	TRBJ1-2	TGTGCCAGCAGCTTTACAGGGCACGGGATTAACTATGGCTACACCTTC	CASSFTGHGINYGYTF
few	TRBV30	-	TRBJ2-5	TGTGCCTGGAGAGAAGGGGGATCCCAGTACTTC	CAWREGGSQYF
many	TRBV29-1	TRBD2	TRBJ2-1	TGCAGCATAGTCGGGACTAGCGGGAAACGCAATGAGCAGTTCTTC	CSIVGTSGKRNEQFF
once	TRBV6-2/TRBV6-3	TRBD2	TRBJ2-1	TGTGCCAGCAGGCCGCCGGGACTAGCGGGGGGGAAACAGTTCTTC	CASRPPGLAGGKQFF
-	TRBV3-1	-	TRBJ1-2	TGTGCCAGCAGCCACGGGACTGGAGCCCATGGCTACACCTTC	CASSHGTGAHGYTF
few	TRBV7-9	TRBD1	TRBJ2-1	TGTGCCAGCAGCTCGTCGACAGGGTATACCTACAATGAGCAGTTCTTC	CASSSSTGYTYNEQFF
-	TRBV29-1	TRBD1	TRBJ2-7	TGCAGCATTCTCCCGGGACAGACCCACGAGCAGTACTTC	CSILPGQTHEQYF
few	TRBV6-2/TRBV6-3	-	TRBJ2-4	TGTGCCAGCAGTTACTCTAGCATTCAGTACTTC	CASSYSSIQYF
few	TRBV20-1	TRBD1	TRBJ2-1	TGCAGTGCCGGCGTTGGACAGGCCTCCTACAATGAGCAGTTCTTC	CSAGVGQASYNEQFF
-	TRBV7-2	TRBD1	TRBJ2-1	TGTGCCAGCAGCTTAGGGGGGACAGGGTCGAAAAATGAGCAGTTCTTC	CASSLGGTGSKNEQFF
few	TRBV20-1	-	TRBJ2-3	TGCAGTGCTCTGAATCAGGGCGCGGGCATCGGCACAGATACGCAGTATTTT	CSALNQGAGIGTDTQYF
few	TRBV21-1	-	TRBJ2-3	TGTGCCACCATTCGACGTGGGCAGGAGTCCGTTAAGAGCACAGATACGCAGTATTTT	CATIRRGQESVKSTDTQYF
-	TRBV18	-	TRBJ1-1	TGTGCCAGCTCACTAGGTATGGCCTATGAAGCTTTCTTT	CASSLGMAYEAFF
few	TRBV21-1	-	TRBJ1-1	TGTGCCAGCAGCAGGTCCGAGACAGACATGAACACTGAAGCTTTCTTT	CASSRSETDMNTEAFF
-	TRBV4-2	-	TRBJ2-5	TGTGCCAGCAGCCAAGATCCAGGGGTTCTTGGGGAGACCCAGTACTTC	CASSQDPGVLGETQYF
many	TRBV10-3	TRBD2	TRBJ2-7	TGTGCCATCAGTGACGGTGGTAGCGGGGGCTACGAGCAGTACTTC	CAISDGGSGGYEQYF
few	TRBV5-1	-	TRBJ2-7	TGCGCCAGCAGCTTGGCCAATACAGGGAGCTCCTACGAGCAGTACTTC	CASSLANTGSSYEQYF
-	TRBV7-9	TRBD2	TRBJ2-3	TGTGCCAGCAGTGGGGGACTAGCGGGGGCCCAAGATACGCAGTATTTT	CASSGGLAGAQDTQYF
-	TRBV6-5	-	TRBJ2-1	TGTGCCAGCAGAACTACAGGGAGGCCTTACAATGAGCAGTTCTTC	CASRTTGRPYNEQFF
-	TRBV3-1	TRBD2	TRBJ2-1	TGTGCCAGCAGCCCGGGACTATTTGAGCAGTTCTTC	CASSPGLFEQFF
-	TRBV7-2	-	TRBJ2-1	TGTGCCAGCAGCTTAGTACAGGGTTGGGATGAGCAGTTCTTC	CASSLVQGWDEQFF
-	TRBV29-1	-	TRBJ2-3	TGCAGCGTTGATAGTGGGAACACAGATACGCAGTATTTT	CSVDSGNTDTQYF
-	TRBV20-1	TRBD1	TRBJ2-3	TGCAGTGCTAGTGAGCGACAGGGGTCGCCCACAGATACGCAGTATTTT	CSASERQGSPTDTQYF
-	TRBV5-4	TRBD2	TRBJ2-1	TGTGCCAGCACCACCGCGGGAGTCGGCGAGCAGTTCTTC	CASTTAGVGEQFF
-	TRBV6-2/TRBV6-3	-	TRBJ2-1	TGTGCCAGCAGTAGGGATATTCACAATGAGCAGTTCTTC	CASSRDIHNEQFF
-	TRBV12-3/TRBV12-4	TRBD1	TRBJ1-6	TGTGCCAGCAGTTTATCCGGGACAGCAAAGTCACCCCTCCACTTT	CASSLSGTAKSPLHF
few	TRBV2	-	TRBJ2-7	TGTGCCAGCATAGGGCAGGCCTACGAGCAGTACTTC	CASIGQAYEQYF
few	TRBV4-3	-	TRBJ2-1	TGCGCCAGCAGCCAGGGGGGCCCACTAGCGACCCAGTTCTTC	CASSQGGPLATQFF
-	TRBV9	-	TRBJ1-4	TGTGCCAGCAGCGTAGGTGAGAGGGAAAAACTGTTTTTT	CASSVGEREKLFF
few	TRBV3-1	-	TRBJ2-7	TGTGCCAGCAGCCAAGTGGACCCGACTAGTTCCTCCTACGAGCAGTACTTC	CASSQVDPTSSSYEQYF
-	TRBV5-1	TRBD1	TRBJ1-4	TGCGCCAGCAGCTTGAGGACAGGGAATGAAAAACTGTTTTTT	CASSLRTGNEKLFF
many	TRBV7-9	-	TRBJ2-3	TGTGCCAGCAGCCCCGTGGAGGACCCCACAGATACGCAGTATTTT	CASSPVEDPTDTQYF
few	TRBV30	-	TRBJ1-1	TGTGCCTGGAACGATGGTATCTCGACTGAAGCTTTCTTT	CAWNDGISTEAFF
few	TRBV6-5	TRBD2	TRBJ2-4	TGTGCCAGCAGTTTGACTAGCGGGAGTTCGAACATTCAGTACTTC	CASSLTSGSSNIQYF
-	TRBV4-3	-	TRBJ1-5	TGCGCCAGCAGCCAGGTCATCAGGGGCCATAGCAATCAGCCCCAGCATTTT	CASSQVIRGHSNQPQHF
few	TRBV5-5	-	TRBJ1-2	TGTGCCAGCAGCGATGACAGAAACTATGGCTACACCTTC	CASSDDRNYGYTF
-	TRBV6-1	-	TRBJ1-1	TGTGCCAGCAGTGAAGTGGCAGCGATGAACACTGAAGCTTTCTTT	CASSEVAAMNTEAFF
-	TRBV14	-	TRBJ1-1	TGTGCCAGCAGCCAAGGGATCGGGCACACTGAAGCTTTCTTT	CASSQGIGHTEAFF
-	TRBV7-9	-	TRBJ2-2	TGTGCCAGCAGTCGTTTCCAGGGTGAATCCGGGGAGCTGTTTTTT	CASSRFQGESGELFF
few	TRBV30	-	TRBJ1-2	TGTGCCTGGAGTGTACCGGGACGGTCCTATGGCTACACCTTC	CAWSVPGRSYGYTF
-	TRBV7-9	-	TRBJ2-2	TGTGCCAGCAGAAGTTCGACAACGAACACCGGGGAGCTGTTTTTT	CASRSSTTNTGELFF
-	TRBV7-2	-	TRBJ2-6	TGTGCCAGCGGCCGGTATCTGGCCTCTGGGGCCAACGTCCTGACTTTC	CASGRYLASGANVLTF
-	TRBV3-1	TRBD1	TRBJ1-2	TGTGCCAGCAGCCAAGATGGGCGGGACAGTGGCTATGGCTACACCTTC	CASSQDGRDSGYGYTF
-	TRBV15	TRBD2	TRBJ2-5	TGTGCCACCAGCAGAGTAGGAGCGGGGGGGTCACAAGAGACCCAGTACTTC	CATSRVGAGGSQETQYF
once	TRBV10-2	TRBD2	TRBJ2-7	TGCGCCAGCAGTGAAGGGACTAGCATCTACGAGCAGTACTTC	CASSEGTSIYEQYF
-	TRBV5-1	TRBD1	TRBJ2-3	TGCGCCAGCCATTCGACGGGACAGCGCACAGATACGCAGTATTTT	CASHSTGQRTDTQYF
few	TRBV5-6	-	TRBJ2-7	TGTGCCAGCAGCTTGGGGAGATTCTACGAGCAGTACTTC	CASSLGRFYEQYF
few	TRBV11-2	-	TRBJ2-7	TGTGCCAGCAGCTTAGGGGGAGCGGTGTACGAGCAGTACTTC	CASSLGGAVYEQYF
-	TRBV4-1	-	TRBJ1-5	TGCGCCAGCAGCCTTCAAAAGGGCAATCAGCCCCAGCATTTT	CASSLQKGNQPQHF
-	TRBV24-1	-	TRBJ1-2	TGTGCCACCAGTAGTACGGTATCGGGCTACACCTTC	CATSSTVSGYTF
-	TRBV24-1	-	TRBJ2-2	TGTGCCACCAGTGAATCCAGGCGACTGTTTTTT	CATSESRRLFF
-	TRBV7-7	-	TRBJ2-2	TGTGCTAGCAGCCCACATCGGGACTCAAACACCGGGGAGCTGTTTTTT	CASSPHRDSNTGELFF
-	TRBV5-7	TRBD2	TRBJ2-7	TGTGCCAGCAGTTACCCGTTGTCAGCGGGAGTACTGTCCTACGAGCAGTACTTC	CASSYPLSAGVLSYEQYF
few	TRBV9	-	TRBJ1-1	TGTGCCAGCAGCTTTCTACGGGGCCCTCAAGGGAACACTGAAGCTTTCTTT	CASSFLRGPQGNTEAFF
-	TRBV15	-	TRBJ1-1	TGTGCCACCAGCATTACGGGACATATGAACACTGAAGCTTTCTTT	CATSITGHMNTEAFF
-	TRBV15	TRBD2	TRBJ2-3	TGTGCCACCAGCAGAGTACTAGCGGCAGCCACAGATACGCAGTATTTT	CATSRVLAAATDTQYF
few	TRBV27	-	TRBJ2-1	TGTGCCAGCAAGGGGGGGATTATAGCGGATATCCACAATGAGCAGTTCTTC	CASKGGIIADIHNEQFF